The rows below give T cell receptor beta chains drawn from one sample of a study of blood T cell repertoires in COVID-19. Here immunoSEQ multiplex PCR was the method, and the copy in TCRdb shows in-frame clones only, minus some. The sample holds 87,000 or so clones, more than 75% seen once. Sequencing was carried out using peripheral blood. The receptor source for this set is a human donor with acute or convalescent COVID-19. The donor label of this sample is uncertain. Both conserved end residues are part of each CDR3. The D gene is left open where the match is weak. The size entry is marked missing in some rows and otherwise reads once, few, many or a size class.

cdr3_aa: CASRAANTEAFF; cdr3_nt: TGTGCCAGCAGGGCGGCGAACACTGAAGCTTTCTTT; j_call: TRBJ1-1; v_call: TRBV3-1/TRBV3-2; d_call: -; clone_size: -
cdr3_aa: CASSRVRETQYF; cdr3_nt: TGTGCCAGCAGTCGAGTAAGAGAGACCCAGTACTTC; j_call: TRBJ2-5; v_call: TRBV6-5; d_call: -; clone_size: -
cdr3_aa: CATSDFHSSGGADTQYF; cdr3_nt: TGTGCCACCAGTGATTTCCATTCTAGCGGGGGGGCGGATACGCAGTATTTT; j_call: TRBJ2-3; v_call: TRBV24-1; d_call: TRBD2; clone_size: -
cdr3_aa: CASSAGQIYTEAFF; cdr3_nt: TGTGCCAGCAGCGCGGGACAGATATACACTGAAGCTTTCTTT; j_call: TRBJ1-1; v_call: TRBV9; d_call: TRBD1; clone_size: -
cdr3_aa: CASGLAENTEAFF; cdr3_nt: TGTGCTAGTGGTTTGGCAGAGAACACTGAAGCTTTCTTT; j_call: TRBJ1-1; v_call: TRBV12-5; d_call: -; clone_size: -
cdr3_aa: CASSQDSFGTYNEQFF; cdr3_nt: TGCGCCAGCAGCCAAGATTCGTTCGGTACCTACAATGAGCAGTTCTTC; j_call: TRBJ2-1; v_call: TRBV4-3; d_call: -; clone_size: -
cdr3_aa: CAWRGSSDTQYF; cdr3_nt: TGTGCCTGGAGGGGGAGCTCAGATACGCAGTATTTT; j_call: TRBJ2-3; v_call: TRBV30; d_call: -; clone_size: few
cdr3_aa: CASSPPRGSGIHEQYF; cdr3_nt: TGTGCCAGCAGTCCACCTCGGGGTAGCGGGATACACGAGCAGTACTTC; j_call: TRBJ2-7; v_call: TRBV27; d_call: TRBD2; clone_size: -
cdr3_aa: CASSLQDTQYF; cdr3_nt: TGTGCCAGCAGTTTACAAGATACGCAGTATTTT; j_call: TRBJ2-3; v_call: TRBV12-3/TRBV12-4; d_call: -; clone_size: once
cdr3_aa: CASSRDYQGREQYF; cdr3_nt: TGTGCCAGCAGCCGGGACTACCAAGGCCGCGAGCAGTACTTC; j_call: TRBJ2-7; v_call: TRBV16; d_call: TRBD2; clone_size: -
cdr3_aa: CASSQVNTEAFF; cdr3_nt: TGTGCCAGCAGCCAGGTGAACACTGAAGCTTTCTTT; j_call: TRBJ1-1; v_call: TRBV7-9; d_call: -; clone_size: -
cdr3_aa: CASKRDRGNTEAFF; cdr3_nt: TGTGCCAGCAAGAGGGACAGGGGGAACACTGAAGCTTTCTTT; j_call: TRBJ1-1; v_call: TRBV2; d_call: TRBD1; clone_size: -
cdr3_aa: CASSRRGYLNEKLFF; cdr3_nt: TGTGCCAGCAGCCGAAGGGGTTACCTTAATGAAAAACTGTTTTTT; j_call: TRBJ1-4; v_call: TRBV9; d_call: -; clone_size: -
cdr3_aa: CASSPDGRGGYEQYF; cdr3_nt: TGTGCCAGCAGCCCCGACGGGCGGGGGGGGTACGAGCAGTACTTC; j_call: TRBJ2-7; v_call: TRBV9; d_call: TRBD2; clone_size: -
cdr3_aa: CASTLGQRDGYTF; cdr3_nt: TGTGCCAGCACCCTGGGACAGAGGGATGGCTACACCTTC; j_call: TRBJ1-2; v_call: TRBV11-2; d_call: TRBD1; clone_size: -
cdr3_aa: CASSVSYTGAEAFF; cdr3_nt: TGTGCCAGCAGTGTAAGCTACACAGGGGCTGAAGCTTTCTTT; j_call: TRBJ1-1; v_call: TRBV2; d_call: TRBD1; clone_size: -
cdr3_aa: CASSIEGRPHTGELFF; cdr3_nt: TGTGCCAGTAGTATAGAGGGGAGACCCCACACCGGGGAGCTGTTTTTT; j_call: TRBJ2-2; v_call: TRBV19; d_call: -; clone_size: -
cdr3_aa: CASSRTGLSPLHF; cdr3_nt: TGTGCCAGCAGTCGGACAGGGCTTTCACCCCTCCACTTT; j_call: TRBJ1-6; v_call: TRBV6-5; d_call: TRBD1; clone_size: -
cdr3_aa: CAVSPSYEQYF; cdr3_nt: TGTGCCGTATCTCCTTCCTACGAGCAGTACTTC; j_call: TRBJ2-7; v_call: TRBV10-3; d_call: -; clone_size: -
cdr3_aa: CASSFAGAGGYTF; cdr3_nt: TGTGCCAGCAGTTTCGCGGGGGCAGGTGGCTACACCTTC; j_call: TRBJ1-2; v_call: TRBV12-3/TRBV12-4; d_call: -; clone_size: -
cdr3_aa: CASSTRPNAAGYTF; cdr3_nt: TGTGCCAGCAGCACCCGCCCGAACGCGGCCGGCTACACCTTC; j_call: TRBJ1-2; v_call: TRBV9; d_call: -; clone_size: -
cdr3_aa: CASGTQYNSPLHF; cdr3_nt: TGTGCCAGCGGGACACAGTATAATTCACCCCTCCACTTT; j_call: TRBJ1-6; v_call: TRBV7-2; d_call: -; clone_size: -
cdr3_aa: CASSLYLAGFYNEQFF; cdr3_nt: TGTGCCAGCAGCTTATACTTAGCGGGATTTTACAATGAGCAGTTCTTC; j_call: TRBJ2-1; v_call: TRBV7-6; d_call: TRBD2; clone_size: -
cdr3_aa: CASSEQGEVAGTQYF; cdr3_nt: TGTGCCAGCAGCGAACAGGGCGAAGTGGCTGGGACCCAGTACTTC; j_call: TRBJ2-5; v_call: TRBV2; d_call: -; clone_size: -
cdr3_aa: CASSLGQGPNTGELFF; cdr3_nt: TGTGCCAGCAGCCTTGGACAGGGCCCGAACACCGGGGAGCTGTTTTTT; j_call: TRBJ2-2; v_call: TRBV3-1/TRBV3-2; d_call: TRBD1; clone_size: -
cdr3_aa: CSVEDQGVGVGETQYF; cdr3_nt: TGCAGCGTTGAAGACCAGGGTGTAGGGGTAGGAGAGACCCAGTACTTC; j_call: TRBJ2-5; v_call: TRBV29-1; d_call: -; clone_size: few
cdr3_aa: CASSPGLAGGGTDTQYF; cdr3_nt: TGCGCCAGCAGCCCTGGACTAGCGGGGGGGGGCACAGATACGCAGTATTTT; j_call: TRBJ2-3; v_call: TRBV5-1; d_call: TRBD2; clone_size: -